This T cell receptor (beta chain) is from a study of T cell repertoires in cytomegalovirus infection. Study context: Both CMV infection and a matching HLA type were indicated by public TCR beta signatures.

One entry per CDR3 protein, called by TCRdb with MiXCR from the reads. The data hold 680,000 or so distinct CDR3 sequences, with 35% to 45% observed a single time. The CDR3 sequence is 15 residues long. Trimming cost V 0 bases and J 4 bases, with 10 bases left between them. Per the germline V gene, CDR1 is SGHDN and CDR2 is FVKESK. With regard to this clonotype: As yet, its antigen is unknown.

Study-level points and caveats: Based on cumulative public TCR beta family frequency, carriers of CMV plus the relevant HLA were identified. Ex vivo, HLA-C-restricted CMV-specific TCR beta clonotypes prevailed over the rest of the response.

The sequencing sample was made of PBMCs. V is TRBV14 and J is TRBJ1-3, with no clear D. The sequence was obtained from a human donor in good health (CMV status not recorded). Some clones in this sample may be carry-over from other donors' samples. CDR3 residues: CASSQDMTTGNTIYF. The CDR3, as DNA: TGTGCCAGCAGCCAAGATATGACAACAGGAAACACCATATATTTT.